Below, 7 T cell receptor beta chains from the same sample are listed, as sequenced in a study of blood T cell repertoires in COVID-19. TCRdb's copy holds only in-frame clones and misses some; the assay was immunoSEQ multiplex PCR. This sample has 200,000 to 250,000 clones, with roughly four fifths found just once. Sequencing input: peripheral blood. Receptors originate from a young woman who had recovered from COVID-19.

The gene calls are TRBV27 and TRBJ2-2; 9 bases are shared with TRBD1. V shed 3 bases, J shed 0 bases, and the junction held 8 bases outside the gene matches. The V gene's germline CDR1 is MNHEY and CDR2 SMNVEV (reference sequence). The length of the CDR3 is 18 residues. Here the CDR3 DNA reads TGTGCCAGCAGTTTGGGGACAGGGCCCTGGGCGAACACCGGGGAGCTGTTTTTT. Translated: CASSLGTGPWANTGELFF.

V usage is TRBV11-2 and J usage is TRBJ2-7; 9 nucleotides agree with TRBD1. V lost 5 bases to trimming and J lost 1 base; unmatched junction nucleotides: 6. The germline V gene encodes CDR1 SGHAT and CDR2 FQNNGV. There are 15 residues in the CDR3. The CDR3 DNA sequence: TGTGCCAGCAGCCTCGGGACAGGGACATCCTACGAGCAGTACTTC. This encodes CASSLGTGTSYEQYF. Supplemented by reference TRBV11-2 and TRBJ2-7, the full variable domain reads EAGVAQSPRYKIIEKRQSVAFWCNPISGHATLYWYQQILGQGPKLLIQFQNNGVVDDSQLPKDRFSAERLKGVDSTLKIQPAKLEDSAVYLCASSLGTGTSYEQYFGPGTRLTVT.

This clone was seen a single time. The chain combines TRBV27 with TRBJ2-7; TRBD2 might be the D (5 bases). The ends were cut back, 5 bases at V and 2 bases at J, with 16 bases in the middle. Germline V gene lookup returns CDR1 MNHEY and CDR2 SMNVEV (reference sequence). The CDR3 sequence is 15 residues long. In nucleotides, the CDR3 is TGTGCCAGCAGTCCACCCGCGGGCCGGCCCTACGAGCAGTACTTC. Translating gives CASSPPAGRPYEQYF.

The chain couples TRBV6-5 to TRBJ2-1, with 8 bases identical to TRBD2. The V gene end was trimmed by 11 bases and the J gene end by 7 bases; junction bases not matched to a gene: 13. This CDR3 comprises 14 residues. The germline gives CDR1 MNHEY, CDR2 SVGAGI. The CDR3, as DNA: TGTGCCGGGGGGCCTGGCGGGAGGCCGAATGAGCAGTTCTTC. Protein sequence: CAGGPGGRPNEQFF.

This chain uses TRBV7-9 with TRBJ2-5, with 8 positions matching TRBD1. The germline V gene encodes CDR1 SEHNR and CDR2 FQNEAQ (reference sequence). There are 14 residues in the CDR3. Trimming cost V 5 bases and J 2 bases; bases outside gene matches: 4. CDR3 region: CASSQGQGQETQYF. CDR3 nucleotide sequence: TGTGCCAGCAGCCAAGGACAGGGACAAGAGACCCAGTACTTC.

The J gene is TRBJ2-1, the V gene TRBV5-4; perhaps TRBD1 as D (6 bases). Per germline, CDR1 SGHNT and CDR2 YYREEE (reference sequence). The V end was cut by 3 bases, the J end by 5 bases, with 12 bases between. CDR3 length: 14 amino acids. CDR3 loop: CASSSQGSHNEQFF. In DNA form, the CDR3 reads TGTGCCAGCAGCTCACAGGGTTCCCACAATGAGCAGTTCTTC.

With respect to this clone: The junction shows a germline mismatch at one end, possibly a read error. The chain carries TRBV7-4 and TRBJ2-1, with D perhaps TRBD2 (5 bases). The CDR3 consists of 15 residues. CDR1 is SGHVT, CDR2 SQSDAQ, per germline. CDR3 protein: CASSTGLRFYHEQFF. For the CDR3, the DNA is TGTGCCAGCAGCACCGGACTCCGCTTCTACCATGAGCAGTTCTTC.